Sequencing of this T cell receptor (beta chain) was carried out in a study of T cells after yellow fever vaccination. A universal primer site and UMIs were added as TCR cDNA was made by 5'RACE template switching. TCRdb reprocessed the 5' RACE reads with MiXCR, giving one entry per CDR3 protein. This table holds under 400,000 distinct CDR3 sequences, around a tenth found once. This clonotype turned up a few times. The CDR3 extends over 14 amino acids. Per the germline V gene, CDR1 is SEHNR and CDR2 is FQNEAQ (reference sequence). The ends were cut back, 2 bases at V and 7 bases at J, with 9 bases in the middle.

This sequence was found in a young man who received the YFV17D yellow fever vaccine. This sequence joins TRBV7-9 and TRBJ1-6; D not resolved. The sample consisted of PBMCs, taken on the day of the first yellow fever vaccination. This CDR3 reads CASSLFEGNSPLHF. CDR3 DNA sequence: TGTGCCAGCAGCTTATTTGAGGGAAATTCACCCCTCCACTTT.